This TCR beta chain was recorded in a study of T-cell reconstitution after alpha-beta-depleted transplantation in children (dated by TCRdb to the mid-2010s). Study-wide context: Using TCR repertoire profiling, the study quantitatively followed how T-cell immune reconstitution unfolded in children after TCRalphabeta/CD19-depleted allogeneic hematopoietic cell transplantation.

What the research found in general, with its limitations: Over subsequent months, a decline in hyperexpanded clone frequencies was noted, and after one year, T-cell counts and TCRbeta diversity were mostly ascribed to newly produced T cells. In some patients, the high TCRbeta diversity seen at day 60 was put down to recipient T cells and intrathymic progenitors that had survived conditioning. Apparently early alphabetaT-cell count recovery about two months after transplant reportedly relied on only several hundred rapidly expanded clones derived from non-depleted graft cells.

The intended sense of this specimen's treatment or condition label: allogeneic hematopoietic cell transplantation with graft depleted of TCRalphabeta T cells and CD19 B cells. TCRalphabeta/CD19-depleted allogeneic hematopoietic cell grafts were given to the transplant recipients, all of whom were children. Receptors were amplified or captured by PCR. Data came from an Illumina HiSeq 2500. TCR libraries were prepared with molecular barcoding, using unique molecular identifiers to normalize TCRbeta repertoire quantification. TCRdb trimmed public reads at Q25 via fastp, called clones via MiXCR and kept in-frame beta chains. Records with the same CDR3 protein are collapsed into one entry carrying the most frequent genes and DNA. This sample is represented by hundreds of thousands of distinct CDR3 sequences; over 10% of them were singletons. About 2% of the sample comes from the top ten. This clonotype turned up a few times. Its antigen remains unidentified. Nothing much larger sits one base from this clone, and base qualities are not available.

The clonotype originates from a male patient between 10 and 17 years old who had a stem cell transplant for acute myeloid leukemia, so the T cells may come from the graft donor. The specimen was PBMCs, mostly from graft donor cells, collected 360 days after TCRalphabeta/CD19-depleted stem cell transplant.

Here the CDR3 is given as CASTFPYPETQYF. The base sequence is TGTGCCAGCACTTTCCCATACCCAGAGACCCAGTACTTC. The chain uses TRBV6-5 and TRBJ2-5; the D gene is not confidently resolved. The CDR3 runs 13 residues from the cysteine to the phenylalanine. Just CDR3 DNA is preserved here, 39 bases in frame from base 1. The trim is 7 bases for V and 4 bases for J, with a gap of 13 bases between the germline ends. Per the germline V gene, MNHEY is the CDR1 and SVGAGI is the CDR2.